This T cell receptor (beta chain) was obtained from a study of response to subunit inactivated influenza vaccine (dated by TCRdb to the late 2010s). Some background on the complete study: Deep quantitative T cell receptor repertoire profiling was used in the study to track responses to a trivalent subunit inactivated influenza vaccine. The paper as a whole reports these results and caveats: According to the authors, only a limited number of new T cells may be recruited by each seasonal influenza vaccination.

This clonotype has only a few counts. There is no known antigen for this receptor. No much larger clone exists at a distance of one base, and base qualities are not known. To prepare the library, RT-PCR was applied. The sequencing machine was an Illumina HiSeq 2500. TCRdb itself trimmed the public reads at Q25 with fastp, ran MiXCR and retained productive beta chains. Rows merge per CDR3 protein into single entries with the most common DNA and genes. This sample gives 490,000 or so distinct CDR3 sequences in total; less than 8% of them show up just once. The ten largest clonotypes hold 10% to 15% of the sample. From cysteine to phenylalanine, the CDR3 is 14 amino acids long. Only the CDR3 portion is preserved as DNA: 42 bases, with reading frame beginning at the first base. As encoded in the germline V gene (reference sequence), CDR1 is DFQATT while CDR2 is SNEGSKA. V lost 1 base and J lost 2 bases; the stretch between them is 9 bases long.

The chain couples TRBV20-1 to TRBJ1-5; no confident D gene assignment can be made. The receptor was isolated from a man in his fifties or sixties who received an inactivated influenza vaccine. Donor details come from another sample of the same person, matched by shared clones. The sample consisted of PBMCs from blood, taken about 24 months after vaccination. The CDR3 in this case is CSARVAWGNQPQHF. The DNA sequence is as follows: TGCAGTGCTAGAGTGGCCTGGGGCAATCAGCCCCAGCATTTT.